This TCR beta chain was sequenced during a study of human T cells and chemical hapten exposure. Time point noted: healthy volunteer bleed at 2 weeks. The total RNA was obtained from whole blood that was not fractionated. TCRdb itself ran the RACE reads through MiXCR, one entry per CDR3 protein. Among roughly 130,000 distinct CDR3 sequences listed, approximately 9% were seen once. The CDR3 is made up of 13 amino acids. Trimming shortened V by 3 bases and J by 5 bases, and 8 bases separated the two germline ends. Per the germline V gene, CDR1 is SGHDN and CDR2 is FVKESK. In this sample, this clonotype turned up many times.

This sequence originates from a male donor in good health. Some clones in this sample may be carry-over from other donors' samples. The sample consisted of whole blood. The chain uses TRBV14 and TRBJ2-1; D call uncertain. CDR3 nucleotide sequence: TGTGCCAGCAGCCAGGCCCCTGACAATGAGCAGTTCTTC. Amino acid sequence: CASSQAPDNEQFF.